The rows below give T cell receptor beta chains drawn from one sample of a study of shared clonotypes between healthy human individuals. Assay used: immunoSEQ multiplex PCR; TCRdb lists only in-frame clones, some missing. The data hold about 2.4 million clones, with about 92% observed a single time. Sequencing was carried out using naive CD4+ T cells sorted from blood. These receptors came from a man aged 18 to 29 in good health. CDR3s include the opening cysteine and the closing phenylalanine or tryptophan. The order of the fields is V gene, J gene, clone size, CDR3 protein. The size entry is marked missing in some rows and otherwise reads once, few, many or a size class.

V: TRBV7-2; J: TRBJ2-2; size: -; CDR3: CASSISGVYTGELFF
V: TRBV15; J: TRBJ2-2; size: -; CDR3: CATSSPPAGELFF
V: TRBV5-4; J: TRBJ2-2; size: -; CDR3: CASSLGRFGRGYTGELFF
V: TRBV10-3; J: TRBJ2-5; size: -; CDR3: CAISAGGPPEETQYF
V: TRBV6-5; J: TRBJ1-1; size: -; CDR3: CASFTEGRTEAFF
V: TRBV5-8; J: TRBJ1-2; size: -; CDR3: CASSLELGAGSLDTF
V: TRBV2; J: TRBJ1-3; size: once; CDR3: CASSSDRGGNTIYF
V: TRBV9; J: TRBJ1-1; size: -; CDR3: CASSVAFGQIMNTEAFF
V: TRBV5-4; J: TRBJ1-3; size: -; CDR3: CASSLGGSSGNTIYF
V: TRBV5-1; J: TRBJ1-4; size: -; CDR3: CASSSGGTNEKLFF
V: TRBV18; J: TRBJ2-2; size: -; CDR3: CASSPGRANTGELFF
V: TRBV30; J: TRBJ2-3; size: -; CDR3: CAWSVRGSTDTQYF
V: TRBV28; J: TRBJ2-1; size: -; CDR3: CASSPGQGIGYNEQFF
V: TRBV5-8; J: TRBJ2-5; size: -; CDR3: CASSLTGGWETQYF
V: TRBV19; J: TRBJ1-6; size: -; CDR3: CASSMGTVENSPLHF
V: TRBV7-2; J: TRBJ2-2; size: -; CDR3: CASRQTPGNTGELFF
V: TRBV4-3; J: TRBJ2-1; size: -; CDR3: CASSQSLGGQGVEQFF
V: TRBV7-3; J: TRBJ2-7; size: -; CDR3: CASSLTGGREQYF
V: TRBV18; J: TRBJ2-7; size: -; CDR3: CASSPGVGVHEQYF
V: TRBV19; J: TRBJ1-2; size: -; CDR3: CASRTENYGYTF
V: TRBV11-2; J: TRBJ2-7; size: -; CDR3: CASSLDRLSYEQYF